Below, 3 T cell receptor beta chains from the same sample are listed, as sequenced in a study of graft-versus-host responses after intestinal transplantation. Method: immunoSEQ multiplex PCR; TCRdb's copy keeps in-frame clones and lacks some. The sample holds around 71,000 clones, roughly 92% seen once. The starting material was bone marrow, obtained 734 days after intestinal transplantation. Every receptor here comes from a human patient who received an intestinal transplant, so some T cells may come from the graft donor.

The chain links TRBV6-5 to TRBJ2-7; the match to TRBD2 covers 11 bases. The CDR3 runs 16 residues. With V trimmed by 2 bases and J by 2 bases, 5 bases remained unmatched. CDR1 MNHEY and CDR2 SVGAGI come from the germline V gene. CDR3 sequence reads: CASSYRSGRAAYEQYF. In nucleotides, the CDR3 is TGTGCCAGCAGTTACCGTAGCGGGAGGGCCGCCTACGAGCAGTACTTC.

This sequence joins TRBV4-1 and TRBJ2-4, with D perhaps TRBD1 (5 bases). Trimming pared 3 bases from V and 0 bases from J, leaving 15 bases between. Germline V gives CDR1 MGHRA, CDR2 YSYEKL. The CDR3 runs 17 residues. The CDR3 region is CASSQARQTVAKNIQYF. In DNA form, the CDR3 reads TGCGCCAGCAGCCAGGCCCGACAGACAGTAGCCAAAAACATTCAGTACTTC.

The chain recombines TRBV5-4 with TRBJ1-2; 10 bases agree with TRBD1. From germline, CDR1 is SGHNT and CDR2 YYREEE (reference sequence). V trimming: 0 bases; J trimming: 2 bases; junction bases outside the gene matches: 4. CDR3 length: 16 residues. The CDR3 DNA reads TGTGCCAGCAGCTTGGCCGGGACAGGGGTGAACTATGGCTACACCTTC. Protein: CASSLAGTGVNYGYTF.